The 10 T cell receptor beta chains in this list originate from one sample, sequenced in a study of low-dose radiotherapy and immunotherapy resistance in tumors. Primers targeting TRAV and TRBV primed first-strand cDNA, covering alpha and beta chains. Using a constant-region primer together with a V-primer adapter, TCRs were subjected to around 20 PCR cycles of amplification. Using its own MiXCR run on the reads, TCRdb lists one record per CDR3 protein. The sample shows about 84,000 distinct CDR3 sequences, about 17% of them seen only once. This sample's time point: after trial treatment. Documented treatment: LDRT plus nivolumab, ipilimumab, low-dose cyclophosphamide and aspirin (RACIN trial). Sequences were derived from PBMCs, sampled after low-dose radiotherapy plus immunotherapy. All receptors come from a male donor with prostate cancer.

This clonotype came up many times. The CDR3 coding sequence is TGTGCCAGCAGCCAAGACAGGGGGTTGAGATATGAGCAGTTCTTC. Translation: CASSQDRGLRYEQFF. The J gene is TRBJ2-1, the V gene TRBV3-1; TRBD1 matches 7 bases. Germline assignment: CDR1 LGHDT and CDR2 YNNKEL (reference sequence). The CDR3 has 15 amino acids. The V and J ends lost 0 bases and 8 bases, in that order; junction bases with no gene match: 7.

The table lists this clonotype with many counts. V gene TRBV12-2 combines with J gene TRBJ1-4. TRBV12-2 is listed as a pseudogene. The CDR3 loop spans 12 amino acids. The CDR3: CASRLALQKLFF. CDR3 sequence (DNA): TGTGCAAGTCGCTTAGCGCTCCAAAAACTGTTTTTT.

This sequence joins TRBV4-3 and TRBJ2-1, with 7 bases fitting TRBD2. The CDR3 spans 16 residues. After removal of 6 bases from V and 4 bases from J, the junction contained 12 bases not matched to a gene. CDR1 is LGHNA and CDR2 is YSLEER in the germline V gene. The CDR3 reads CASRTPGGGYYNEQFF. CDR3 coding DNA: TGCGCCAGCAGGACCCCCGGCGGGGGATATTACAATGAGCAGTTCTTC.

Many counts were recorded for this clonotype. The chain uses TRBV29-1 and TRBJ2-4; 8 nucleotides match TRBD1. The junction had 2 bases not matched to a gene; V was cut back by 7 bases and J by 6 bases. This CDR3 is 11 amino acids long. The V gene's germline CDR1 is SQVTM and CDR2 ANQGSEA. CDR3 nucleotide sequence: TGCAGCGCCAGGGGGCTAAACATTCAGTACTTC. As protein: CSARGLNIQYF.

The V call is TRBV5-1, the J call TRBJ2-2, with D hard to call. This CDR3 contains 16 residues. CDR1 is SGHRS and CDR2 is YFSETQ in the germline V gene. The V end was cut by 0 bases, the J end by 4 bases, with 13 bases between. The CDR3 is CASSLGAARGTGELFF. The CDR3 DNA follows: TGCGCCAGCAGCTTGGGTGCGGCGCGAGGCACCGGGGAGCTGTTTTTT.

This clonotype appeared many times. This rearrangement joins TRBV9 to TRBJ1-1; D gene ambiguous. Trimming removed 4 bases at V and 7 bases at J, with 17 bases between. The length of the CDR3 is 14 residues. Germline V lookup: CDR1 SGDLS, CDR2 YYNGEE. CDR3 in DNA: TGTGCCAGCAGCCTTGACGGGATGGACGGTGAAGCTTTCTTT. Protein: CASSLDGMDGEAFF. Combining the CDR3 with reference TRBV9 and TRBJ1-1 gives the whole variable domain DSGVTQTPKHLITATGQRVTLRCSPRSGDLSVYWYQQSLDQGLQFLIQYYNGEERAKGNILERFSAQQFPDLHSELNLSSLELGDSALYFCASSLDGMDGEAFFGQGTRLTVV.

This clonotype was found a few times. The rearrangement links TRBV2 to TRBJ2-7, with TRBD2 matching 11 bases. Losses at the gene ends were 7 bases for V and 1 base for J; bases not matched to a gene: 6. CDR3 length: 15 amino acids. Germline V gene data show CDR1 as SNHLY and CDR2 as FYNNEI. The CDR3 here is CASKAGTSGSYEQYF. CDR3 DNA sequence: TGTGCCAGCAAAGCCGGGACTAGCGGTTCCTACGAGCAGTACTTC.

The table lists this clonotype with many counts. The CDR3 region is CASSQDVRSEQFF. For the CDR3, the DNA is TGTGCCAGCAGCCAAGACGTAAGGAGTGAGCAGTTCTTC. J is TRBJ2-1 and V is TRBV3-1; D unclear. Germline assignment: CDR1 LGHDT and CDR2 YNNKEL (reference sequence). With 0 bases removed from V and 9 bases from J, the gap between germline ends came to 9 bases. The CDR3 spans 13 residues.

This clonotype was seen at least ten times. The V call is TRBV10-3, the J call TRBJ1-4, with no clear D. The CDR3 spans 13 residues. The V gene lost 7 bases and the J gene lost 5 bases, with 11 bases spanning the gap. Germline V gene data show CDR1 as ENHRY and CDR2 as SYGVKD. CDR3 sequence (DNA): TGTGCCATCACTCCAGGCCAGAATGAAAAACTGTTTTTT. It is translated as CAITPGQNEKLFF.

With regard to this clonotype: A read error may be the cause here, since a much bigger clone is one base away. This chain uses TRBV4-2 with TRBJ2-6; D gene uncertain. Germline V CDR1 and CDR2: LGHNA, YNFKEQ. The CDR3 loop spans 18 amino acids. The CDR3 loop reads CASSQGLIGGSWANVLTF. The CDR3 DNA reads TGTGCCAGCAGCCAAGGGTTGATAGGTGGCTCTTGGGCCAACGTCCTGACTTTC.